This T cell receptor beta chain emerged from a study of a mutant IDH1 vaccine in newly diagnosed glioma. Findings of the study overall: Pseudoprogression seemed unlinked to shifts in top peripheral T cell clonotypes. It was about 93% of patients that developed vaccine-induced immune responses.

The sample's time point: baseline, week 1 (first vaccination visit). Treatment meaning: pre-vaccination baseline after standard-of-care therapy. With 2 bases removed from V and 15 bases from J, the gap between germline ends came to 14 bases. This CDR3 contains 12 residues. Germline assignment: CDR1 SEHNR and CDR2 FQNEAQ (reference sequence). This clone was picked up a small number of times. Its antigen is as yet unknown. Here immunoSEQ multiplex PCR was the method, and the copy in TCRdb shows in-frame clones only, minus some. This sample carries some 59,000 clones, about 82% of them seen once, and the ten largest clones take around 18%.

The source was PBMCs, collected from a glioma patient treated with radiotherapy, temozolomide or both. This receptor was identified in a man aged 18 to 29 with glioma. The chain uses TRBV7-9 and TRBJ1-5; weak D call: TRBD1 (5 bases). The CDR3: CASSLYGHGLHF. CDR3 DNA sequence: TGTGCCAGCAGCTTATACGGACACGGGTTGCATTTT.